This TCR beta chain was sequenced for a study of blood T cell repertoires in COVID-19. V shed 5 bases and J 0 bases; nucleotides not matched to a gene: 28. There are 22 residues in the CDR3. Looked up from germline, CDR1 is MNHNY and CDR2 is SVGAGI (reference sequence). The protocol was immunoSEQ multiplex PCR, while the TCRdb copy is restricted to in-frame clones and leaves out a portion. The sample carries 250,000 to 350,000 clones, around 90% recorded once. The TCR comes from a woman aged 50 to 60 who had recovered from COVID-19. The sequencing input was peripheral blood. The genes are TRBV6-6 and TRBJ2-7; 7 nucleotides agree with TRBD1. The CDR3 bases are TGTGCCAGCAGTCGAATCGGCAGGGGGACCACCTATGGGGCTGGTTTCTCCTACGAGCAGTACTTC. Amino acids: CASSRIGRGTTYGAGFSYEQYF.